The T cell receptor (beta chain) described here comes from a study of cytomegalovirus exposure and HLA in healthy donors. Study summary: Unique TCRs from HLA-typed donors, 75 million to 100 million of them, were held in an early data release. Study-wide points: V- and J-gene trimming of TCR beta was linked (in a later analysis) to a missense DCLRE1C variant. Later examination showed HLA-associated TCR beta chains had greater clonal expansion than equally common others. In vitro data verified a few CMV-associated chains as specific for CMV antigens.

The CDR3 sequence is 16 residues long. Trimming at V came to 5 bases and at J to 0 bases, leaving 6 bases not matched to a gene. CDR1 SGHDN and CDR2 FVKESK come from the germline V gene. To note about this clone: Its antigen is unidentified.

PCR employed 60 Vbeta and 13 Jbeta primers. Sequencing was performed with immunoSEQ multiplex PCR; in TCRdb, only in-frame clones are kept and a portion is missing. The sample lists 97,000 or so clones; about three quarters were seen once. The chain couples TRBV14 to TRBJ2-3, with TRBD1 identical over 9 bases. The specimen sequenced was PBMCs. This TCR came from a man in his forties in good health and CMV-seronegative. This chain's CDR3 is CASSYRTGASTDTQYF. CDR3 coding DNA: TGTGCCAGCAGCTATCGGACAGGGGCCAGCACAGATACGCAGTATTTT.